Detailed here is one T cell receptor beta chain. The sample is drawn from a study of blood T cell repertoires in COVID-19. Study-level information: From the United States, Italy and Spain came samples of acute and convalescent COVID-19. In each case, the material was cDNA or gDNA derived from T cells, B-cell-depleted T cells, or PBMCs.

Trimming cost V 2 bases and J 0 bases; bases outside gene matches: 5. Germline CDR1 reads MNHEY; CDR2 reads SVGEGT. The CDR3 has 16 residues. As processed by the authors: The assay estimated nucleated cells by amplifying reference gene primers. Data came from immunoSEQ multiplex PCR; TCRdb stores just in-frame clones and leaves some out. The DNA gave D and trimming, while V, J and clone size come from that table. Of around 110,000 clones listed, around 82% are singletons. The V and J genes are TRBV6-2 or TRBV6-3 and TRBJ2-7; 9 positions agree with TRBD2. This receptor was obtained from a human donor in a cohort sampled during active COVID-19. The specimen was peripheral blood. CDR3 amino acids: CASSYVGSGGSYEQYF. CDR3 DNA: TGTGCCAGCAGTTACGTAGGTAGCGGGGGCTCCTACGAGCAGTACTTC.